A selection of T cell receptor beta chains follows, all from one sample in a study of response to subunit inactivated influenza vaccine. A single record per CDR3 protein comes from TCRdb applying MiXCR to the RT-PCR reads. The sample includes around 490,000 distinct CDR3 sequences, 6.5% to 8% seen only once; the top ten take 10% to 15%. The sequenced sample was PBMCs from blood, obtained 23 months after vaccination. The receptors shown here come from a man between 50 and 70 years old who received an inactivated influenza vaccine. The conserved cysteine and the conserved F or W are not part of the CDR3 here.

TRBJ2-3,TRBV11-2,ASSWGPRSTDTQY
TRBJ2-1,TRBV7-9,ASSLSLGTSGKQF
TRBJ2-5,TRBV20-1,SAFHPDLGLAGWKAQY
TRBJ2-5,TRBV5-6,ASSLAGFQETQY
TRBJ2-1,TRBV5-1,ASSYGLAAHGSSYNEQF
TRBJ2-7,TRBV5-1,ASSLESYEQY
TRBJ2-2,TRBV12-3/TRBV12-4,ASSWQGGGELF
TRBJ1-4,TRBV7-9,ASSTRGGAQEKLF
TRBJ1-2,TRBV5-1,ASSLSPQYYGYT
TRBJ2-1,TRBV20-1,RAPKLDRAYYNEQF
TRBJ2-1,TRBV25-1,ASSDPSRDSNEQF
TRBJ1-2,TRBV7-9,ASSFLSDYGYT
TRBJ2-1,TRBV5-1,ASSWTAGTGGNEQF
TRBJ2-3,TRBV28,ASSLFTDTQY
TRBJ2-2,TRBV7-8,ASSLYGTSNTGELF